This T cell receptor (beta chain) was observed in a study of blood T cell repertoires in COVID-19. Overall study: The United States, Italy and Spain provided the acute and convalescent COVID-19 samples. The cDNA or gDNA used as material had been derived from T cells, B-cell-depleted T cells, or PBMCs.

The ends lost 2 bases at V and 2 bases at J; junction bases unmatched: 3. Germline V gene sequence: CDR1 SEHNR, CDR2 FQNEAQ (reference sequence). This CDR3 has 15 residues. Authors' processing steps: Estimation of nucleated cell counts was performed using reference gene primer amplification. Profiled with immunoSEQ multiplex PCR; TCRdb holds only in-frame clones, not every one. The V and J calls and clone size were taken over from that table, and D and trimming were inferred from the DNA. The sample consists of 200,000 to 250,000 clones, 80% to 95% of them appearing once. Seattle cases were enrolled at active infection and followed longitudinally.

This chain connects TRBV7-9 to TRBJ2-5; 9 bases are a match to TRBD1. Sequenced material: peripheral blood. This sequence originates from a man aged 30 to 45 with COVID-19, enrolled during active disease. CDR3 bases: TGTGCCAGCAGCTTAACAGGGGGCCGGCAAGAGACCCAGTACTTC. Amino acids: CASSLTGGRQETQYF.